The T cell receptor delta chain described here comes from a study of Vδ1+ human thymocytes. General study points: Thymic TRG and TRD repertoires appeared highly polyclonal, with Gaussian CDR3 length distributions. Thymic delta-chain repertoires held 15% to 20% Vdelta2 sequences and few Vdelta3, despite high sort purity.

With 3 bases removed from V and 0 bases from J, the gap between germline ends came to 23 bases. The CDR3 runs 19 residues. Germline V gene lookup returns CDR1 TSWWSYY and CDR2 QGS. Extracted RNA was reverse transcribed into cDNA. The CDR3 regions were amplified by multiplex PCR from V-gene primers to a constant-region primer. TCRdb reanalyzed the multiplex PCR reads using CATT. The repertoire has about 55,000 delta-chain clones, about 15% of them found once; the top ten carry roughly 0.46%. About this clone: Its specificity is not known.

Sequencing was performed on Vdelta1+ gamma-delta thymocytes from the thymus. Subset meaning: FACS-sorted CD3+ TCRalphabeta- TCRVdelta1+ TCRVdelta2- thymocytes. The receptor was isolated from a boy in the first two years of life who had congenital heart surgery. J is TRDJ1 and V is TRDV1, with D perhaps assigned TRDD2 or TRDD3 (6 bases each). The CDR3 bases are TGTGCTCTTGGGGATAGCCTTCCCCCGGCTGGGGACTACACCGATAAACTCATCTTT. This codes for CALGDSLPPAGDYTDKLIF.